A selection of T cell receptor beta chains follows, all from one sample in a study of technical replicates of blood from a few donors. Data came from immunoSEQ multiplex PCR; TCRdb stores just in-frame clones and leaves some out. The sample carries over 50,000 clones, about 97% recorded once. Specimen: T cells isolated from PBMCs. Receptor source: a human donor in good health. Both conserved end residues are part of each CDR3. Each record gives: J gene, clone size, D gene, V gene, CDR3 DNA, CDR3 protein. A D gene is named only where the DNA matches it firmly. The size entry is marked missing in some rows and otherwise reads once, few, many or a size class.

J gene: TRBJ2-5
clone size: -
D gene: -
V gene: TRBV5-4
CDR3 DNA: TGTGCCAGCAGCGCAGACGGGCAAGAGACCCAGTACTTC
CDR3 protein: CASSADGQETQYF

J gene: TRBJ1-1
clone size: -
D gene: TRBD1
V gene: TRBV6-5
CDR3 DNA: TGTGCCAGCAACACAGGGGGAAACACTGAAGCTTTCTTT
CDR3 protein: CASNTGGNTEAFF

J gene: TRBJ2-2
clone size: -
D gene: TRBD2
V gene: TRBV5-1
CDR3 DNA: TGCGCCAGCAGCTTGGGAGCTAGCGGGAGTGTCACCGGGGAGCTGTTTTTT
CDR3 protein: CASSLGASGSVTGELFF

J gene: TRBJ1-1
clone size: -
D gene: -
V gene: TRBV2
CDR3 DNA: TGTGCCAGCAGTGAACCGGATGAGGGGAGGACTGAAGCTTTCTTT
CDR3 protein: CASSEPDEGRTEAFF

J gene: TRBJ1-6
clone size: -
D gene: -
V gene: TRBV6-1
CDR3 DNA: TGTGCCAGCAGCCTCGGACAGCCGGGGAATTCACCCCTCCACTTT
CDR3 protein: CASSLGQPGNSPLHF

J gene: TRBJ2-7
clone size: -
D gene: TRBD2
V gene: TRBV28
CDR3 DNA: TGTGCCAGCAGTTCCCCGACTAGCGGGAGTCTCTACGAGCAGTACTTC
CDR3 protein: CASSSPTSGSLYEQYF

J gene: TRBJ2-1
clone size: -
D gene: TRBD2
V gene: TRBV6-5
CDR3 DNA: TGTGCCAGCGCCCGTAGCGGGGGTTACAATGAGCAGTTCTTC
CDR3 protein: CASARSGGYNEQFF

J gene: TRBJ2-6
clone size: -
D gene: -
V gene: TRBV27
CDR3 DNA: TGTGCCAGCAGTTTATGGGGGCCTGGGGCCAACGTCCTGACTTTC
CDR3 protein: CASSLWGPGANVLTF

J gene: TRBJ1-2
clone size: once
D gene: -
V gene: TRBV5-5
CDR3 DNA: TGTGCCAGCAGCTCAATGAAAGGACTGGGATTGGGTGGCTACACCTTC
CDR3 protein: CASSSMKGLGLGGYTF

J gene: TRBJ1-2
clone size: -
D gene: TRBD1
V gene: TRBV5-4
CDR3 DNA: TGTGCCAGCAGCTTAACAGGGGTAGACTATGGCTACACCTTC
CDR3 protein: CASSLTGVDYGYTF

J gene: TRBJ2-7
clone size: -
D gene: TRBD1
V gene: TRBV7-2
CDR3 DNA: TGTGCCAGCAGCGACGGACAGGGGTCGGGCGAGCAGTACTTC
CDR3 protein: CASSDGQGSGEQYF

J gene: TRBJ1-2
clone size: -
D gene: -
V gene: TRBV4-1
CDR3 DNA: TGCGCCAGCAGCCAAGATTCGCCCCGGGACTATGGCTACACCTTC
CDR3 protein: CASSQDSPRDYGYTF

J gene: TRBJ2-4
clone size: -
D gene: -
V gene: TRBV6-5
CDR3 DNA: TGTGCCAGCAGTTACCAGGGATGGACCGTCAAAAACATTCAGTACTTC
CDR3 protein: CASSYQGWTVKNIQYF

J gene: TRBJ1-2
clone size: -
D gene: -
V gene: TRBV5-8
CDR3 DNA: TGTGCCAGCAGCTCCAGGAATCCCTATGGCTACACCTTC
CDR3 protein: CASSSRNPYGYTF

J gene: TRBJ2-7
clone size: -
D gene: TRBD1
V gene: TRBV27
CDR3 DNA: TGTGCCAGCAGTATCTCGACAGGGCGCGAGCAGTACTTC
CDR3 protein: CASSISTGREQYF